This T cell receptor (beta chain) stems from a study of breast tumors, draining lymph nodes, adjacent tissues. TCRdb passed the multiplex PCR reads through MiXCR, listing each CDR3 protein once. The sample has 45,000 or so distinct CDR3 sequences; under 30% are singletons. Per the germline V gene, CDR1 is SGHRS and CDR2 is YFSETQ. V was trimmed by 4 bases and J by 5 bases, leaving 7 bases between them. The CDR3 has 12 amino acids. Ten or more counts support this clonotype. The sample taken for sequencing was breast tumor tissue. The V gene is TRBV5-1, the J gene TRBJ2-1, with no clear D. The source of this sequence is a female donor with breast cancer. Some clones in this sample may be carry-over from other donors' samples. CDR3 region: CASSPDDNEQFF. For the CDR3, the DNA is TGCGCCAGCAGCCCCGACGACAATGAGCAGTTCTTC.